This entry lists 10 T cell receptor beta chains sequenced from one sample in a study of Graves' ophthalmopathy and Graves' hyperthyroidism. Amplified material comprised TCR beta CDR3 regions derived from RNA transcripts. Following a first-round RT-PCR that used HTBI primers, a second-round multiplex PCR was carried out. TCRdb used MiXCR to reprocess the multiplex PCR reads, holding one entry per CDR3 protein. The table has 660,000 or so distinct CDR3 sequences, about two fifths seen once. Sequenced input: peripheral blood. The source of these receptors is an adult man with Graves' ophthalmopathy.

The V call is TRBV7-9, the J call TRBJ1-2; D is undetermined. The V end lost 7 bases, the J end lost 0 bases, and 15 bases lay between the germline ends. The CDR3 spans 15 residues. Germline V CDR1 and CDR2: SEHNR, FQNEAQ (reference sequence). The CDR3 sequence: CASTRGRRTNYGYTF. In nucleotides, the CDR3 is TGTGCCAGCACCCGTGGGAGACGGACTAACTATGGCTACACCTTC. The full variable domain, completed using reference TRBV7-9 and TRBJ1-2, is DTGVSQNPRHKITKRGQNVTFRCDPISEHNRLYWYRQTLGQGPEFLTYFQNEAQLEKSRLLSDRFSAERPKGSFSTLEIQRTEQGDSAMYLCASTRGRRTNYGYTFGSGTRLTVV.

Here the CDR3 DNA reads TGTGCCACCAGCAGGGACCGGGGACTTGCCTACGAGCAGTACTTC. This gives the protein CATSRDRGLAYEQYF. V is TRBV15 and J is TRBJ2-7; D is possibly TRBD2 (6 bases). CDR1 and CDR2 from the germline V gene are LNHNV and YYDKDF (reference sequence). CDR3 size: 15 residues. V was cut by 3 bases and J by 2 bases, with 14 bases left in between.

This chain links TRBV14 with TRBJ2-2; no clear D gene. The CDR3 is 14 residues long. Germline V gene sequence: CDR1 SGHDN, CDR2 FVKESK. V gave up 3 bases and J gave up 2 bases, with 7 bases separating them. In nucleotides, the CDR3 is TGTGCCAGCAGCCAGAACTATAACACCGGGGAGCTGTTTTTT. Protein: CASSQNYNTGELFF.

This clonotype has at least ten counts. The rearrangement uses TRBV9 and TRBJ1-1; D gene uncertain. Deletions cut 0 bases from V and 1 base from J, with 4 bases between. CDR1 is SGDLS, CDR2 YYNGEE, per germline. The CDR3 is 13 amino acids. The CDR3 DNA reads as TGTGCCAGCAGCGTAGAGTGGAACACTGAAGCTTTCTTT. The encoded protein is CASSVEWNTEAFF. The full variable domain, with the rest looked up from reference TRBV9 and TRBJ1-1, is DSGVTQTPKHLITATGQRVTLRCSPRSGDLSVYWYQQSLDQGLQFLIQYYNGEERAKGNILERFSAQQFPDLHSELNLSSLELGDSALYFCASSVEWNTEAFFGQGTRLTVV.

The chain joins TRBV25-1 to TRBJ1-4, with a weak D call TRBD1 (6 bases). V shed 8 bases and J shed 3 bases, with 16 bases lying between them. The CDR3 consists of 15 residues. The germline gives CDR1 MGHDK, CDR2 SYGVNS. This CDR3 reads CASSENRVANEKLFF. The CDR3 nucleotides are TGTGCCAGCTCGGAGAACAGGGTAGCTAATGAAAAACTGTTTTTT.

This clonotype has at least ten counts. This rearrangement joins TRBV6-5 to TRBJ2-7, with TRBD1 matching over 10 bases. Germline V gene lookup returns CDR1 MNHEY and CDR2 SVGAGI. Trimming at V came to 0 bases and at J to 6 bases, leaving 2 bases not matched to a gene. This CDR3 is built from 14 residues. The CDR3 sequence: CASSYSWTGGEQYF. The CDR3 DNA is TGTGCCAGCAGTTACTCATGGACAGGGGGCGAGCAGTACTTC.

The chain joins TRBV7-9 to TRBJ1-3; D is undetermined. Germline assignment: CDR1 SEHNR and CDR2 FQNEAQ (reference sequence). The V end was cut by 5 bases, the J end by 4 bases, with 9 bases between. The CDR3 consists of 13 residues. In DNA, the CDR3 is TGTGCCAGCAGCCGGAGGGAGGGAAACACCATATATTTT. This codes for CASSRREGNTIYF.

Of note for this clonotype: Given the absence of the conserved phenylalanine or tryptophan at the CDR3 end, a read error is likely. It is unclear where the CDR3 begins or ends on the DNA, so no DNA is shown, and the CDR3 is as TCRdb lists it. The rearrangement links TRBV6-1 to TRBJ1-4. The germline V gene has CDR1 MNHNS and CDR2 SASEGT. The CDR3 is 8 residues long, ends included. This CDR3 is CATVSGAT.

The CDR3 spells CASSGGFKSPLHF. In nucleotides, the CDR3 is TGTGCCAGCAGTGGGGGGTTTAAGTCACCCCTCCACTTT. This chain uses TRBV6-5 with TRBJ1-6; D is perhaps TRBD1 (5 bases). The CDR3 loop spans 13 amino acids. V lost 5 bases, J lost 10 bases, and 12 bases lay in between. Germline CDR1 is MNHEY and CDR2 is SVGAGI.

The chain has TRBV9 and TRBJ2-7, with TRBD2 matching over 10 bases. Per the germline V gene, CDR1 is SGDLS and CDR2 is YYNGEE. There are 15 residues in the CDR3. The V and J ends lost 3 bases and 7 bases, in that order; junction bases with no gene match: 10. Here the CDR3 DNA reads TGTGCCAGCAGCGCTTTGCCCCTAGCGGGAGATGAGCAGTACTTC. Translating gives CASSALPLAGDEQYF.